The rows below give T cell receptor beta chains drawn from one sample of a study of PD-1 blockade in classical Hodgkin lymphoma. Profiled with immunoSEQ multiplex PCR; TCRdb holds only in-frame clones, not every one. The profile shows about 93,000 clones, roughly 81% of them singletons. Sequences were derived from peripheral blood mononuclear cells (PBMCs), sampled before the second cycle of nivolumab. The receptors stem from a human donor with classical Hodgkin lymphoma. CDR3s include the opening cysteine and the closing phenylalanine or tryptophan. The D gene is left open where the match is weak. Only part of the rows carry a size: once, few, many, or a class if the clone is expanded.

CDR3 DNA: TGCGCCAGCAGCCAAGCGCAGGACGGGTCTGAAAAACTGTTTTTT
CDR3 protein: CASSQAQDGSEKLFF
D gene: .
J gene: TRBJ1-4
V gene: TRBV4-1
clone size: once

CDR3 DNA: TGTGCCAGTAGGAACAGGGGGAGTCAGCCCCAGCATTTT
CDR3 protein: CASRNRGSQPQHF
D gene: TRBD1
J gene: TRBJ1-5
V gene: TRBV19
clone size: .

CDR3 DNA: TGTGCCAGCAGCTTAGTCATAGCGGGGGAGCAGTACTTC
CDR3 protein: CASSLVIAGEQYF
D gene: TRBD2
J gene: TRBJ2-7
V gene: TRBV7-2
clone size: .

CDR3 DNA: TGTGCCTGGACCTGGGGGGGGCTAGGCACTGAAGCTTTCTTT
CDR3 protein: CAWTWGGLGTEAFF
D gene: .
J gene: TRBJ1-1
V gene: TRBV30
clone size: .

CDR3 DNA: TGTGCCAGCAGCTTAGCGGGGACTAGTTGGATTGGTGAGCAGTTCTTC
CDR3 protein: CASSLAGTSWIGEQFF
D gene: TRBD2
J gene: TRBJ2-1
V gene: TRBV7-9
clone size: .

CDR3 DNA: TGCGCCAGCAGCCAAGTAAAACCGAACACCGGGGAGCTGTTTTTT
CDR3 protein: CASSQVKPNTGELFF
D gene: .
J gene: TRBJ2-2
V gene: TRBV4-3
clone size: .

CDR3 DNA: TGTGCCAGCAGCGCCAGTAGCTCTGGAAACACCATATATTTT
CDR3 protein: CASSASSSGNTIYF
D gene: .
J gene: TRBJ1-3
V gene: TRBV9
clone size: .

CDR3 DNA: TGTGCCAGCAGCCTACAGGGGGCGCTTTCTGGAAACACCATATATTTT
CDR3 protein: CASSLQGALSGNTIYF
D gene: TRBD1
J gene: TRBJ1-3
V gene: TRBV7-9
clone size: .

CDR3 DNA: TGTGCCAGCATGGCAGGTGGGATGAACACTGAAGCTTTCTTT
CDR3 protein: CASMAGGMNTEAFF
D gene: .
J gene: TRBJ1-1
V gene: TRBV25-1
clone size: .

CDR3 DNA: TGTGCCAGCAGTTACTCCGCGTCGCTTTACAATGAGCAGTTCTTC
CDR3 protein: CASSYSASLYNEQFF
D gene: .
J gene: TRBJ2-1
V gene: TRBV6-6
clone size: .

CDR3 DNA: TGTGCCAGCAGCGAATTTAGGGGGAGTGAGACCGGGGAGCTGTTTTTT
CDR3 protein: CASSEFRGSETGELFF
D gene: .
J gene: TRBJ2-2
V gene: TRBV9
clone size: .

CDR3 DNA: TGTGCCAGCAGCGTAGGGACAGCTGTCTACCAGCAGTACTTC
CDR3 protein: CASSVGTAVYQQYF
D gene: .
J gene: TRBJ2-7
V gene: TRBV9
clone size: .

CDR3 DNA: TGCGCCAGCAGTCAATCTTGGGTATTTGCCTACAATGAGCAGTTCTTC
CDR3 protein: CASSQSWVFAYNEQFF
D gene: .
J gene: TRBJ2-1
V gene: TRBV23-1
clone size: .

CDR3 DNA: TGTGCCAGCAGTCCTCAGGGGAGGCCCCAGCATTTT
CDR3 protein: CASSPQGRPQHF
D gene: .
J gene: TRBJ1-5
V gene: TRBV6-1
clone size: .

CDR3 DNA: TGTGCCATCAGTGAGTCTTTCAATCAGCCCCAGCATTTT
CDR3 protein: CAISESFNQPQHF
D gene: .
J gene: TRBJ1-5
V gene: TRBV10-3
clone size: .

CDR3 DNA: TGTGCCACTCGACCCCCGGGACTAGCGGGCTCCTACGAGCAGTACTTC
CDR3 protein: CATRPPGLAGSYEQYF
D gene: TRBD2
J gene: TRBJ2-7
V gene: TRBV28
clone size: .

CDR3 DNA: TGTGCCAGCAAAGGTTTGGTCTCGGATGAAAAACTGTTTTTT
CDR3 protein: CASKGLVSDEKLFF
D gene: .
J gene: TRBJ1-4
V gene: TRBV2
clone size: .

CDR3 DNA: TGTGCCAGCAGCGTAGACACAGCTGGAAACACCATATATTTT
CDR3 protein: CASSVDTAGNTIYF
D gene: .
J gene: TRBJ1-3
V gene: TRBV9
clone size: .

CDR3 DNA: TGTGCCAGCAGTAGGCTGTTTGGGCTGTTCTTT
CDR3 protein: CASSRLFGLFF
D gene: .
J gene: TRBJ1-1
V gene: TRBV5-4
clone size: .

CDR3 DNA: TGTGCCAGCAGTTCCCCTGGGGACCCCTACGAGCAGTACTTC
CDR3 protein: CASSSPGDPYEQYF
D gene: .
J gene: TRBJ2-7
V gene: TRBV27
clone size: .

CDR3 DNA: TGTGCCATCAGTGGGGCTAGCGGGCACAATGGGCAGTTCTTC
CDR3 protein: CAISGASGHNGQFF
D gene: TRBD2
J gene: TRBJ2-1
V gene: TRBV10-3
clone size: .

CDR3 DNA: TGCGCCAGCAGCCACCCGGGAGAAGAGACCCAGTACTTC
CDR3 protein: CASSHPGEETQYF
D gene: .
J gene: TRBJ2-5
V gene: TRBV5-1
clone size: .

CDR3 DNA: TGTGCCAGCAGCTCGCAGAGTTCCGGGGGCCTAACCTACGAGCAGTACTTC
CDR3 protein: CASSSQSSGGLTYEQYF
D gene: .
J gene: TRBJ2-7
V gene: TRBV5-4
clone size: .

CDR3 DNA: TGTGCCAGCAGCCCAATGGGGGGAAGCACTGAAGCTTTCTTT
CDR3 protein: CASSPMGGSTEAFF
D gene: .
J gene: TRBJ1-1
V gene: TRBV7-9
clone size: .

CDR3 DNA: TGTGCCAGTAGTCCGAGGGACCGGGAGACCCAGTACTTC
CDR3 protein: CASSPRDRETQYF
D gene: .
J gene: TRBJ2-5
V gene: TRBV19
clone size: .

CDR3 DNA: TGTGCCAGCAGCAACAGCTCTGGGGCCAACGTCCTGACTTTC
CDR3 protein: CASSNSSGANVLTF
D gene: .
J gene: TRBJ2-6
V gene: TRBV21-1
clone size: few

CDR3 DNA: TGTGCCAGCAGCGCGGGCGTCTACAATGAGCAGTTCTTC
CDR3 protein: CASSAGVYNEQFF
D gene: .
J gene: TRBJ2-1
V gene: TRBV7-2
clone size: .

CDR3 DNA: TGTGCCAGCAGTTTCCGAGGGGCGCAGGTTAGCGGGGAGCTGTTTTTT
CDR3 protein: CASSFRGAQVSGELFF
D gene: .
J gene: TRBJ2-2
V gene: TRBV28
clone size: .

CDR3 DNA: TGTGCCATCGCCCTAACAGATGAGCAGTTCTTC
CDR3 protein: CAIALTDEQFF
D gene: .
J gene: TRBJ2-1
V gene: TRBV10-3
clone size: .

CDR3 DNA: TGTGCCAGCAGCCCATACGGGAACACTGAAGCTTTCTTT
CDR3 protein: CASSPYGNTEAFF
D gene: .
J gene: TRBJ1-1
V gene: TRBV7-9
clone size: .

CDR3 DNA: TGTGTCAGAAGCTTACGCAGGGGTTTCCGTAGTCAGCCCCAGCATTTT
CDR3 protein: CVRSLRRGFRSQPQHF
D gene: .
J gene: TRBJ1-5
V gene: TRBV7-5
clone size: .

CDR3 DNA: TGTGCCAGCGGACCCGGACAGAACTCTGGAAACACCATATATTTT
CDR3 protein: CASGPGQNSGNTIYF
D gene: .
J gene: TRBJ1-3
V gene: TRBV27
clone size: .

CDR3 DNA: TGTGCCAGCAGCGCCCCGCAAGGAGCCAAAAACATTCAGTACTTC
CDR3 protein: CASSAPQGAKNIQYF
D gene: .
J gene: TRBJ2-4
V gene: TRBV21-1
clone size: .

CDR3 DNA: TGTGCCAGCAGCACCAGTCCACAGGGAATCACAGATACGCAGTATTTT
CDR3 protein: CASSTSPQGITDTQYF
D gene: .
J gene: TRBJ2-3
V gene: TRBV25-1
clone size: .

CDR3 DNA: TGTGCCAGTACCAACTCCGGGGGGGACAGGGTCGCTTCCGCTGCCACCTTC
CDR3 protein: CASTNSGGDRVASAATF
D gene: TRBD1
J gene: TRBJ1-2
V gene: TRBV19
clone size: .

CDR3 DNA: TGTGCCAGTAGTATAGGCCCCGAGCAGTACTTC
CDR3 protein: CASSIGPEQYF
D gene: .
J gene: TRBJ2-7
V gene: TRBV19
clone size: once

CDR3 DNA: TGTGCCAGCAGTGAGTCAGGGGGCTTTAACACTGAAGCTTTCTTT
CDR3 protein: CASSESGGFNTEAFF
D gene: TRBD1
J gene: TRBJ1-1
V gene: TRBV6-4
clone size: few

CDR3 DNA: TGTGCCAGCAGTGAACAGGGCGCGGACACTGAAGCTTTCTTT
CDR3 protein: CASSEQGADTEAFF
D gene: .
J gene: TRBJ1-1
V gene: TRBV6-1
clone size: once

CDR3 DNA: TGTGCCAGCAGTAATCTAGGCCGAGGCCCAGATACGCAGTATTTT
CDR3 protein: CASSNLGRGPDTQYF
D gene: .
J gene: TRBJ2-3
V gene: TRBV2
clone size: few

CDR3 DNA: TGTGCCAGCAGCTTAACGGGAGTCTCCTACAATGAGCAGTTCTTC
CDR3 protein: CASSLTGVSYNEQFF
D gene: .
J gene: TRBJ2-1
V gene: TRBV7-2
clone size: .

CDR3 DNA: TGTGCCAGCAGTAGGATTCCAGGGGTGGATGGCTACACCTTC
CDR3 protein: CASSRIPGVDGYTF
D gene: .
J gene: TRBJ1-2
V gene: TRBV6-6
clone size: once

CDR3 DNA: TGTGCCATCAGTGGACAGGGGGCGAGTCAGCCCCAGCATTTT
CDR3 protein: CAISGQGASQPQHF
D gene: TRBD1
J gene: TRBJ1-5
V gene: TRBV10-3
clone size: .

CDR3 DNA: TGTGCCAGCAGCCCAACCCCAAGGTCCTACGAGCAGTACTTC
CDR3 protein: CASSPTPRSYEQYF
D gene: .
J gene: TRBJ2-7
V gene: TRBV11-2
clone size: few

CDR3 DNA: TGTGCCATCAGTGAGTCTAAGGCAGGATCTGAAAAACTGTTTTTT
CDR3 protein: CAISESKAGSEKLFF
D gene: .
J gene: TRBJ1-4
V gene: TRBV10-3
clone size: .

CDR3 DNA: TGTGCCAGCTCACCATCGAAAGAGACCCAGTACTTC
CDR3 protein: CASSPSKETQYF
D gene: .
J gene: TRBJ2-5
V gene: TRBV18
clone size: .

CDR3 DNA: TGTGCCTGGCGGACAGGGCGCGACACTGAAGCTTTCTTT
CDR3 protein: CAWRTGRDTEAFF
D gene: TRBD1
J gene: TRBJ1-1
V gene: TRBV30
clone size: once

CDR3 DNA: TGTGCCAGCAGCTTAGGGGAGGCCTACAATGAGCAGTTCTTC
CDR3 protein: CASSLGEAYNEQFF
D gene: .
J gene: TRBJ2-1
V gene: TRBV7-2
clone size: .

CDR3 DNA: TGCAGCGTTGATGAAGGCCCAGGCGAGCAGTACTTC
CDR3 protein: CSVDEGPGEQYF
D gene: .
J gene: TRBJ2-7
V gene: TRBV29-1
clone size: .

CDR3 DNA: TGCGCCAGCAGCTTGGGCGGAGTAACTCAAGAGACCCAGTACTTC
CDR3 protein: CASSLGGVTQETQYF
D gene: .
J gene: TRBJ2-5
V gene: TRBV5-1
clone size: .

CDR3 DNA: TGTGCCTTTAAAAGGATTAAGGGTTCGGATACGCAGTATTTT
CDR3 protein: CAFKRIKGSDTQYF
D gene: .
J gene: TRBJ2-3
V gene: TRBV2
clone size: .

CDR3 DNA: TGCAGCGGGGAGGGGAGCTCCTACAATGAGCAGTTCTTC
CDR3 protein: CSGEGSSYNEQFF
D gene: TRBD2
J gene: TRBJ2-1
V gene: TRBV29-1
clone size: .

CDR3 DNA: TGTGCCAGCAGCTTGGCCGGGGCCGGTGGCTACACCTTC
CDR3 protein: CASSLAGAGGYTF
D gene: .
J gene: TRBJ1-2
V gene: TRBV4-2
clone size: .

CDR3 DNA: TGTGCCAGCAGCCTCGGCGGACAGGGGGTATTTGATGGCTACACCTTC
CDR3 protein: CASSLGGQGVFDGYTF
D gene: TRBD1
J gene: TRBJ1-2
V gene: TRBV27
clone size: .

CDR3 DNA: TGTGCCAGCAGTGAATTCGGGAGGGTTCTCTATGGCTACACCTTC
CDR3 protein: CASSEFGRVLYGYTF
D gene: .
J gene: TRBJ1-2
V gene: TRBV25-1
clone size: .

CDR3 DNA: TGTGCCAGCCAGGATGCAGGTCCCGGGGAGCTGTTTTTT
CDR3 protein: CASQDAGPGELFF
D gene: .
J gene: TRBJ2-2
V gene: TRBV2
clone size: .

CDR3 DNA: TGTGCCAGCAGCTTACAGGGACCCACTGAAGCTTTCTTT
CDR3 protein: CASSLQGPTEAFF
D gene: .
J gene: TRBJ1-1
V gene: TRBV7-9
clone size: .

CDR3 DNA: TGTGCCAGCAGCCCCTTTGCAGGAGATACGCAGTATTTT
CDR3 protein: CASSPFAGDTQYF
D gene: .
J gene: TRBJ2-3
V gene: TRBV5-4
clone size: .

CDR3 DNA: TGTGCCAGCAGCTCGGCCGTAGCACATCAACACTACGAGCAGTACTTC
CDR3 protein: CASSSAVAHQHYEQYF
D gene: .
J gene: TRBJ2-7
V gene: TRBV5-4
clone size: .

CDR3 DNA: TGCAGCGTTGCAGGTTGGGCGGGAGACGAGCAGTACTTC
CDR3 protein: CSVAGWAGDEQYF
D gene: TRBD2
J gene: TRBJ2-7
V gene: TRBV29-1
clone size: .

CDR3 DNA: TGTGCCAGCAGCTTGGGTGCGGCGGGAGGGGCGGAGACCCAGTACTTC
CDR3 protein: CASSLGAAGGAETQYF
D gene: TRBD2
J gene: TRBJ2-5
V gene: TRBV7-3
clone size: .